This paragraph covers one TCR beta chain sequence. Its antigen is unknown. The data are from a study of memory CD4+ T cells and cytomegalovirus serostatus. This CDR3 contains 16 residues. Germline V CDR1 and CDR2: LGHNA, YNFKEQ. V was pared by 1 base and J by 0 bases, with 10 bases between. Single viable CD3+CD4+CD8-CD45RO+ cells were sorted as the memory CD4+ T cells. Assay used: immunoSEQ multiplex PCR; TCRdb lists only in-frame clones, some missing. The sample consists of some 57,000 clones, around 85% of them appearing once. General study points: The CMV-associated TCR signature appears largely within the CD4+ memory repertoire.

The sequence was collected from an adult in good health and CMV-seronegative. The chain carries TRBV4-2 and TRBJ2-1; D gene uncertain. Material: memory CD4+ T cells from blood. The DNA for the CDR3 is TGTGCCAGCAGCCAAGTCGTGGCGAGCTCCTACAATGAGCAGTTCTTC. Amino acid sequence: CASSQVVASSYNEQFF.